This T cell receptor beta chain was captured by sequencing in a study of cytomegalovirus exposure and HLA in healthy donors. Overall study context: Unique TCRs numbering around 85 million, obtained from HLA-typed donors, made up an early data release. Study findings and constraints: An analysis that was carried out later associated 16,951 TCR beta sequences with HLA alleles at 0.05 false discovery rate. The productive fraction for most TCR beta V segments was about 90% or about 30% in an earlier analysis.

This clone was recorded a few times. Its antigen is still unknown. V lost 6 bases to trimming and J lost 4 bases; unmatched junction nucleotides: 9. The CDR3 runs to 14 residues. Germline V gives CDR1 SEHNR, CDR2 FQNEAQ (reference sequence). Both 60 Vbeta primers and 13 Jbeta primers went into the PCR. Here immunoSEQ multiplex PCR was the method, and the copy in TCRdb shows in-frame clones only, minus some. The repertoire includes some 100,000 clones, roughly 70% of them detected once, and more than 4.5% sits in the top ten. Sequencing was carried out using PBMCs. The chain uses TRBV7-9 and TRBJ2-7; 7 bases align to TRBD1. The clonotype originates from a woman under 30 in good health and CMV-seropositive. The CDR3 DNA reads TGTGCCAGCAGGTCGACAGGGAATCCTTACGAGCAGTACTTC. It specifies CASRSTGNPYEQYF. Using reference TRBV7-9 and TRBJ2-7 for the parts outside the CDR3, the full variable domain is DTGVSQNPRHKITKRGQNVTFRCDPISEHNRLYWYRQTLGQGPEFLTYFQNEAQLEKSRLLSDRFSAERPKGSFSTLEIQRTEQGDSAMYLCASRSTGNPYEQYFGPGTRLTVT.